The present T cell receptor (beta chain) was sequenced within a study of post-analysis software for immune sequencing data (dated by TCRdb to about 2015). Some background on the complete study: Disease courses on record covered relapsing-remitting, secondary progressive and progressive-relapsing multiple sclerosis, though some patients had no subtype annotation. The multiple sclerosis patient repertoires were compared with under 13 previously published healthy control repertoires from donors aged about 6 to 28 years. A subset of samples was prepared in parallel using single-end sample barcoding, then pooled and co-amplified after Illumina adapter ligation. Broader findings and caveats from the paper: The multiple sclerosis patient group was slightly younger than the control group. Multiple sclerosis patients had significantly lower normalized Chao1 diversity than controls, a result that suggests substantial peripheral T-cell clonal expansion. Several TRBV segments, including TRBV5-6, TRBV5-1 and TRBV20-1, were significantly more frequent in patients than controls. Direct clustering with F measure showed strong co-clustering of samples prepared in the same batch, prompting a batch-effect correction.

Library construction relied on PCR. Sequenced using an Illumina HiSeq 2500. Unique molecular identifiers were incorporated into TCR beta cDNA libraries to reduce PCR and sequencing biases. Per 1 to 10 million input T cells, around 500,000 cDNA molecules were obtained, such that each molecule approximated one T cell. Patient libraries were prepared and sequenced with the same protocol used for the earlier healthy control dataset. Within a given batch, samples were prepared together, multiplexed and sequenced on the same HiSeq lane. As for the original processing: Raw barcoded reads were processed with MIGEC, and single-read molecular identifier groups were discarded before consensus assembly and CDR3 extraction. Clonotype tables were post-analysed with VDJtools, normalizing diversity by down-sampling all datasets to the smallest sample size. In repertoire overlap clustering, CDR3 amino acid sequences, but not nucleotide sequences, were matched to correct batch-related cross-sample contamination. In-frame beta chains were kept once TCRdb had trimmed the public reads at Q25 with fastp and called clones with MiXCR. Rows with a matching CDR3 protein are joined into one entry that keeps the most common DNA and genes. The V and J calls follow TCRdb's processing rather than the paper's. The sample table contains some 450,000 distinct CDR3 sequences; only one count was recorded for roughly 45% of them. The ten largest clones capture 9% to 14% of the sample.

The junction carries 17 bases between V and J, which are trimmed by 2 bases and 7 bases respectively. There are 15 amino acids in the CDR3, from cysteine to phenylalanine inclusive. Here the CDR3 DNA is all that survives: 45 bases in frame from base 1. TCR beta repertoires were profiled from peripheral blood of 10 to 15 young patients with multiple sclerosis to demonstrate the VDJtools post-analysis software. Multiple sclerosis patients were children and adolescents aged 6 to 15 years. A single count supports this clonotype. It has no known antigen specificity. Per-base quality was not reported, and no clone a single base away is much larger than it.

The chain is made from TRBV12-3 or TRBV12-4 and TRBJ1-2, and the D gene may be TRBD1, 6 bases matching. The TCR comes from a girl aged 10 to 17 with multiple sclerosis. Input material: blood. CDR3 protein: CASSLPQGQVSGYTF. The DNA sequence follows: TGTGCCAGCAGTTTACCCCAGGGGCAAGTTAGTGGCTACACCTTC.